A selection of T cell receptor beta chains follows, all from one sample in a study of OX40 agonist ivuxolimab in advanced cancers. TCRdb's copy holds only in-frame clones and misses some; the assay was immunoSEQ multiplex PCR. The data show about 74,000 clones, with 86% seen just once and around 7% held by the top ten. Sequences were derived from CD4+ or CD8+ T cells sorted from blood, sampled in a trial of the OX40 agonist ivuxolimab. The receptors were gathered from an adult with an advanced solid tumor such as melanoma, head and neck, liver or kidney cancer. Both conserved end residues are trimmed from each CDR3. Fields, in order: CDR3 protein, V gene, J gene, CDR3 length, clone size, D gene. A D gene is named only where the DNA matches it firmly. Clone size is not always given. Where it is, it says once, few, many or a class for expanded clones.

ASSPRIRKGDTQY	TRBV7-9	TRBJ2-3	13	few	.
ASTRGSSYNEQF	TRBV6-1	TRBJ2-1	12	.	.
ASTRTRGYGYT	TRBV6-5	TRBJ1-2	11	once	.
AWSGSGSEQF	TRBV30	TRBJ2-1	10	.	TRBD2
ASIPGDQPNEQF	TRBV19	TRBJ2-1	12	.	.
ASSRGPGRSYYGYT	TRBV6-7	TRBJ1-2	14	medium-sized	.
ASPAYSSQNYEQY	TRBV18	TRBJ2-7	13	.	.
ASSLTGERLSYNEQF	TRBV7-3	TRBJ2-1	15	.	.
ASSPWTGGLRYGYT	TRBV27	TRBJ1-2	14	.	TRBD1
ASSQSREGTDTQY	TRBV14	TRBJ2-3	13	.	TRBD2
SVEVNDYEQY	TRBV29-1	TRBJ2-7	10	.	.
ASSGGTSTSGNTIY	TRBV9	TRBJ1-3	14	.	.
ASSRRYLAGGTSYNEQF	TRBV11-2	TRBJ2-1	17	.	TRBD2
ASSLAVGGYGYT	TRBV5-1	TRBJ1-2	12	.	.
ASSLDILKGAEAF	TRBV5-1	TRBJ1-1	13	.	.
ASSSSGRGGNEQF	TRBV27	TRBJ2-1	13	once	TRBD2
ASSPQGAGTDTQY	TRBV18	TRBJ2-3	13	.	TRBD1
ASSRRLNTEAF	TRBV7-6	TRBJ1-1	11	.	.
ARSSDRLNTEAF	TRBV5-3	TRBJ1-1	12	.	.
ASSLGGADTQY	TRBV7-3	TRBJ2-3	11	.	.
ASSPPGQHLYGYT	TRBV18	TRBJ1-2	13	.	.
ASSPGGNQPQH	TRBV30	TRBJ1-5	11	.	.
ASSLLGGRDEQY	TRBV7-3	TRBJ2-7	12	.	TRBD2
ASSVGSGTEAF	TRBV9	TRBJ1-1	11	.	.
ASSSSGYTGELF	TRBV11-3	TRBJ2-2	12	few	TRBD2
ASSASRSQPQH	TRBV19	TRBJ1-5	11	.	.
ASSRGTGQMMDTQY	TRBV5-1	TRBJ2-3	14	few	.
ASSLGVFSGNTIY	TRBV11-2	TRBJ1-3	13	.	.
ASSPPGQNSGNTIY	TRBV11-2	TRBJ1-3	14	.	.
ASSSGSGNRPSYEQY	TRBV7-6	TRBJ2-7	15	.	.
ASSVRPGNTEAF	TRBV9	TRBJ1-1	12	few	.
ASSQTVSATNEKLF	TRBV19	TRBJ1-4	14	.	.
ASSVLLGGNNEQF	TRBV9	TRBJ2-1	13	once	.
ASSPSNTYGYT	TRBV6-1	TRBJ1-2	11	.	.
ASSRKVTGDPLNEQF	TRBV19	TRBJ2-1	15	.	TRBD1
ASSALGQLGNEQF	TRBV9	TRBJ2-1	13	.	.
ASSPGQGGDQPQH	TRBV7-8	TRBJ1-5	13	.	TRBD1
ASSLGGRGRGSDEQF	TRBV5-4	TRBJ2-1	15	.	.
ASSFSQANYGYT	TRBV7-9	TRBJ1-2	12	.	.
ASSYSGTAEYGYT	TRBV6-5	TRBJ1-2	13	.	TRBD1
AWSTPGQPQH	TRBV30	TRBJ1-5	10	.	.
ASSLNRGRMQPQH	TRBV5-6	TRBJ1-5	13	few	TRBD1
ASSLGQGSSYNSPLH	TRBV27	TRBJ1-6	15	.	TRBD1